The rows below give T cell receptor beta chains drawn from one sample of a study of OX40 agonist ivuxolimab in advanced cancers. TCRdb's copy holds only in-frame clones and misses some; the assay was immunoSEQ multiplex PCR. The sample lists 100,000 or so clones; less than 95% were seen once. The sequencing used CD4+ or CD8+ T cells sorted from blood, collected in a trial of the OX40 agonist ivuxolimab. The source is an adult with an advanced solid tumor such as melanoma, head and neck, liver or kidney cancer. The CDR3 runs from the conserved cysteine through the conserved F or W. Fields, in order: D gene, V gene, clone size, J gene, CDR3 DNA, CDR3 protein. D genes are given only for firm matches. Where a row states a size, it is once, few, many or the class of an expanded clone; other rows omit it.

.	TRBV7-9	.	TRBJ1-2	TGTGCCAGCAGCTTAGTCGGGGATGGCTACACCTTC	CASSLVGDGYTF
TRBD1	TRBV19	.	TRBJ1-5	TGTGCCAGTAGTTTATCGGGACAGGGGTCTCAGCCCCAGCATTTT	CASSLSGQGSQPQHF
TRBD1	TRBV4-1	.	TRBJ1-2	TGCGCCAGCAGCCAAGGGACAGGGTTTCTTGGCTACACCTTC	CASSQGTGFLGYTF
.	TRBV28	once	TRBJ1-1	TGTGCCAGCAGTTTAAGGCTCTGGGCGTGGGGGGAGCGCGGGAACACTGAAGCTTTCTTT	CASSLRLWAWGERGNTEAFF
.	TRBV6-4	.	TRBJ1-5	TGTGCCAGCAGTGACAAGGGGGGGCAACAGCCCCAGCATTTT	CASSDKGGQQPQHF
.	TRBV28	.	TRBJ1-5	TGTGCCAGCAGTAGTCTCCAGAATAGCAATCAGCCCCAGCATTTT	CASSSLQNSNQPQHF
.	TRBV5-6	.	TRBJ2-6	TGTGCCAGCAGCCGTGCCCTAGGAGGGGAAGGGGCCAACGTCCTGACTTTC	CASSRALGGEGANVLTF
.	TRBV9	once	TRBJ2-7	TGTGCCAGCAGCGCCTACGAGCAGTACTTC	CASSAYEQYF
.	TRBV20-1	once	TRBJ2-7	TGCAGTGCCCCGACAGACTACGAGCAGTACTTC	CSAPTDYEQYF
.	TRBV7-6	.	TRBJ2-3	TGTGCCAGCAGCTTAAGGAGGGAGAAAACAGATACGCAGTATTTT	CASSLRREKTDTQYF
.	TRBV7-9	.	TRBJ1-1	TGTGCCAGCATCCTAGGTGGTGGCAGGAAGAACACTGAAGCTTTCTTT	CASILGGGRKNTEAFF
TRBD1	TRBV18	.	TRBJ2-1	TGTGCCAGCTCGCCGGACAGGGGATCATACAATGAGCAGTTCTTC	CASSPDRGSYNEQFF
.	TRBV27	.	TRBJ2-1	TGTGCCAGCAGTTTTGCCCCGACGAGGGGCAATGAGCAGTTCTTC	CASSFAPTRGNEQFF
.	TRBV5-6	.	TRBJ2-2	TGTGCCAGCAGCTTAAACTCTCGGTCCGGCGGGGAGCTGTTTTTT	CASSLNSRSGGELFF
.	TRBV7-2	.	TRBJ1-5	TGTGCCAGCAGCGCGGACGTAGGGCCCCAGCATTTT	CASSADVGPQHF
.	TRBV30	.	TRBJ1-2	TGTGCCTGGAGTACTGGGACCTATGGCTACACCTTC	CAWSTGTYGYTF
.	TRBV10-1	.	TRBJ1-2	TGCGCCAGTCCCGTGGAGCGGAGCCGCAGGAGAAGCTTC	CASPVERSRRRSF
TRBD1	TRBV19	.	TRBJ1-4	TGTGCCAGTAGTATCCGGGACAGGAGATTCAATGAAAAACTGTTTTTT	CASSIRDRRFNEKLFF
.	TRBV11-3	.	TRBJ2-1	TGTGCCAGCAGCTCAGGGGTGGGAGAAACGGGGCAGTTCTTC	CASSSGVGETGQFF
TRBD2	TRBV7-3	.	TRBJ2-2	TGTGCCAGCAGCTCATACGCGGGAGGGCCGTCCGGGGAGCTGTTTTTT	CASSSYAGGPSGELFF
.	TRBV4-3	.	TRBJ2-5	TGCGCCAGCAGCTCCACAGGTAGAGAGGGAGAGACCCAGTACTTC	CASSSTGREGETQYF
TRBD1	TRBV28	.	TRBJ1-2	TGTGCCAGCAGTTTAGGGACAGGGTCGGACGGCTACACCTTC	CASSLGTGSDGYTF
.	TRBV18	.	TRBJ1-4	TGTGCCAGCTCACCGGGGGCCACTACAAATGAAAAACTGTTTTTT	CASSPGATTNEKLFF
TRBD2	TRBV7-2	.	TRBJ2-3	TGTGCCAGCAGCCCCCGACTAGCGGGGGCGAGCACAGATACGCAGTATTTT	CASSPRLAGASTDTQYF
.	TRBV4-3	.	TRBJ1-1	TGCGCCAGCAGCCAAGCCGTTGGGGGCACTGAAGCTTTCTTT	CASSQAVGGTEAFF
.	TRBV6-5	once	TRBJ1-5	TGTGCCAGCAGAGCGGACAATAACTACAATCAGCCCCAGCATTTT	CASRADNNYNQPQHF
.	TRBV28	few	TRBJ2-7	TGTGCCAGCAGTTTGTCCCCCCCGGACGAGCAGTACTTC	CASSLSPPDEQYF
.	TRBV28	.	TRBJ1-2	TGTGCCAGCAGTTCAGGCCAGGGGACCGCTGGCTACACCTTC	CASSSGQGTAGYTF
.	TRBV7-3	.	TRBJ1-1	TGTGCCAGCAGCTTGGGGGGCCCCAAAGCTTTCTTT	CASSLGGPKAFF
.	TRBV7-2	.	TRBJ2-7	TGTGCCAGCAGCTTAAGTCTTATCTCCTACGAGCAGTACTTC	CASSLSLISYEQYF
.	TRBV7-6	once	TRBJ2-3	TGTGCCAGCAGCTTCGAGCAGGGTAACGGGTATACGCAGTATTTT	CASSFEQGNGYTQYF
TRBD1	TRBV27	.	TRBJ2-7	TGTGCCAGCAGTTTAGGGACAGGATCCAGCTCCTACGAGCAGTACTTC	CASSLGTGSSSYEQYF
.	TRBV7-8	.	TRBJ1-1	TGTGCCAGCAGCTCCCCCTCAATAGGTGAAGCTTTCTTT	CASSSPSIGEAFF
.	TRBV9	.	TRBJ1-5	TGTGCCAGCAGCGTAGCTCCGGGACGCAATCAGCCCCAGCATTTT	CASSVAPGRNQPQHF
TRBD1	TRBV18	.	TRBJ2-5	TGTGCCAGCTCACCAACGGACAGGGAAGAGACCCAGTACTTC	CASSPTDREETQYF
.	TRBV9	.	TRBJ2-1	TGTGCCAGCAGCCCAAGGGGGAGGGGGCCTGCTGGCGAGCAGTTCTTC	CASSPRGRGPAGEQFF
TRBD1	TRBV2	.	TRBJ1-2	TGTGCCAGCAGATTCATATCGGGACAGGGGAACTATGGCTACACCTTC	CASRFISGQGNYGYTF
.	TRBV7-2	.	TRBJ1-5	TGTGCCAGCAGCTTCGACAATCAGCCCCAGCATTTT	CASSFDNQPQHF
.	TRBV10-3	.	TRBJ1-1	TGTGCCATCAGAGGGGGGAGGGCACGGGAGAACACTGAAGCTTTCTTT	CAIRGGRARENTEAFF
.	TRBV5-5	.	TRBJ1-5	TGTGCCAGCAGCTTGTTCCGGGCGAATCAGCCCCAGCATTTT	CASSLFRANQPQHF
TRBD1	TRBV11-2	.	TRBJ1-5	TGTGCCAGCAGCTTAGCGGGACAGAAGCCCCAGCATTTT	CASSLAGQKPQHF
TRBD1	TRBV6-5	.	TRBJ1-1	TGTGCCAGCAGTTCGGAGAACAGGGGAAAGGCTGAAGCTTTCTTT	CASSSENRGKAEAFF
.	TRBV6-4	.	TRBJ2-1	TGTGCCAGCAGCTTCTCGGGCTCCTACAATGAGCAGTTCTTC	CASSFSGSYNEQFF
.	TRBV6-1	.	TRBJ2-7	TGTGCCAGCAGCCCCCTCTACGAGCAGTACTTC	CASSPLYEQYF
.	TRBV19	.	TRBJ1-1	TGTGCCAGTAGTATGGGGGTGGCACCGCTAATGGGGAACACTGAAGCTTTCTTT	CASSMGVAPLMGNTEAFF
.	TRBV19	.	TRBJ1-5	TGTGCCAGTAGTATAGGGCCCAATTATAGCAATCAGCCCCAGCATTTT	CASSIGPNYSNQPQHF